This T cell receptor beta chain is from a study of beta chain features in type 1 diabetes. General study findings and limits: Whatever favoring of shorter templates PCR might show would apply equally to patients and controls.

All of the isolated RNA was reverse transcribed, so expressed TCRB transcripts were sequenced. Sequencing used immunoSEQ multiplex PCR; TCRdb keeps in-frame clones, though not all of them. The sample yields hundreds of thousands of clones, about 14% seen once. With regard to this clone: Its antigen is currently unknown. Its ends do not fully match the called genes, so a read error is possible.

The CDR3 has 13 residues. CDR1 is MNHNS, CDR2 SASEGT, per germline. This chain links TRBV6-1 with TRBJ1-2, with a tentative D call TRBD1 (5 bases). The sequenced sample consisted of naive CD4+ T cells from blood. The sequence came from a man in his late teens or twenties in good health. The CDR3 region is CASSEDNRGKAVF. In nucleotides, the CDR3 is TGTGCCAGCAGCGAGGACAATCGGGGAAAGGCGGTCTTC.